One sample yielded the 16 T cell receptor beta chains listed below, sequenced in a study of sequential checkpoint blockade in melanoma. Data came from immunoSEQ multiplex PCR; TCRdb stores just in-frame clones and leaves some out. The table lists 10,000 to 15,000 clones, approximately 62% of them singletons. Noted treatment: randomized to nivolumab then ipilimumab (arm A) or the reverse (arm B). Sequencing was performed on CD8+ T cells sorted from blood (inferred from file names), taken from a patient given nivolumab and ipilimumab in sequence. Receptors were obtained from a human donor with melanoma.

The rearrangement joins TRBV30 to TRBJ2-5, with D possibly being TRBD2 (6 bases). Trimming shortened V by 0 bases and J by 5 bases, and 10 bases separated the two germline ends. CDR3 length equals 13 residues. Germline V CDR1 and CDR2: GTSNPN, SVGIG (reference sequence). CDR3 region: CAWSVGGAETQYF. The CDR3 coding sequence is TGTGCCTGGAGTGTAGGCGGGGCCGAGACCCAGTACTTC.

The V call is TRBV5-1, the J call TRBJ2-5; 7 positions match TRBD1. Judging by the DNA end, TRBJ2-7 fits better; the J call may be wrong. The CDR3 runs to 15 residues. Per the germline V gene, CDR1 is SGHRS and CDR2 is YFSETQ. CDR3 sequence: CASSSTGTVPYEQYF. DNA for the CDR3: TGCGCCAGCAGCTCCACCGGGACAGTCCCCTACGAGCAGTACTTC.

This clone is deemed medium-sized. V gene TRBV4-1 combines with J gene TRBJ2-7; 7 positions agree with TRBD1. The CDR3 sequence is 15 residues long. Germline CDR1 and CDR2: MGHRA and YSYEKL. Losses at the gene ends were 0 bases for V and 3 bases for J; bases not matched to a gene: 5. The CDR3 reads CASSQDLGTDYEQYF. The CDR3 region has the DNA TGCGCCAGCAGCCAAGATTTAGGGACAGACTACGAGCAGTACTTC.

V usage is TRBV5-8 and J usage is TRBJ2-1; 8 bases match TRBD2. Germline lookup yields CDR1 SGHTS and CDR2 YDEGEE. V dropped 3 bases and J dropped 5; count of bases not matched to a gene: 7. The CDR3 consists of 15 residues. The CDR3 reads CASSWGTRGDNEQFF. The CDR3 DNA follows: TGTGCCAGCAGCTGGGGGACTAGAGGCGACAATGAGCAGTTCTTC.

The chain carries TRBV7-8 and TRBJ2-1; TRBD2 aligns across 10 bases. J gave up 4 bases and V 5 bases, and 5 bases lay outside the gene matches. CDR1 SGHVS and CDR2 FQNEAQ come from the germline V gene. This CDR3 is built from 15 residues. The CDR3 bases are TGTGCCAGCAGCATAAGCGGGGGGGTATACAATGAGCAGTTCTTC. It yields the protein CASSISGGVYNEQFF.

This chain joins TRBV27 and TRBJ1-4; no firm D call. Looked up from germline, CDR1 is MNHEY and CDR2 is SMNVEV (reference sequence). This CDR3 spans 13 amino acids. Trimming cost V 4 bases and J 4 bases, with 7 bases left between them. The CDR3 DNA is TGTGCCAGCAGTTCCCTAAATAATGAAAAACTGTTTTTT. Translation gives CASSSLNNEKLFF.

The CDR3 sequence: CASNRGGSTDTQYF. DNA of the CDR3: TGTGCCAGCAATAGGGGGGGCAGCACAGATACGCAGTATTTT. V is TRBV6-1 and J is TRBJ2-3; D might be TRBD2 (7 bases). This CDR3 spans 14 amino acids. Germline V gives CDR1 MNHNS, CDR2 SASEGT. V was pared by 7 bases and J by 0 bases, with 11 bases between.

V usage is TRBV4-1 and J usage is TRBJ2-7; D remains ambiguous. Germline V gene sequence: CDR1 MGHRA, CDR2 YSYEKL. There are 12 residues in the CDR3. V lost 0 bases, J lost 3 bases, and 3 bases lay in between. The CDR3 coding sequence is TGCGCCAGCAGCCAAGATCGCTACGAGCAGTACTTC. Its protein is CASSQDRYEQYF.

The sample holds one count of this clone. CDR3 amino acids: CASSWGFGVYEAFF. CDR3 DNA sequence: TGCGCCAGCAGCTGGGGATTCGGGGTCTATGAAGCTTTCTTT. The genes are TRBV5-1 and TRBJ1-1; D call uncertain. CDR1 is SGHRS, CDR2 YFSETQ, per germline. The CDR3 length is 14 residues. The V and J ends lost 3 bases and 7 bases respectively, with 16 bases between them.

This chain joins TRBV10-3 and TRBJ2-3; 12 nucleotides align to TRBD2. From germline, CDR1 is ENHRY and CDR2 SYGVKD. V gave up 0 bases and J gave up 4 bases; unmatched junction bases: 8. The CDR3 totals 18 residues. In nucleotides, the CDR3 is TGTGCCATCAGTGAGTCGATGGCTAGCGGGGGGGCCTCAGATACGCAGTATTTT. It encodes CAISESMASGGASDTQYF.

The CDR3 sequence: CASSQVTGSRNEQFF. CDR3 coding DNA: TGTGCCAGCAGCCAAGTAACAGGGAGTAGGAATGAGCAGTTCTTC. The chain combines TRBV14 with TRBJ2-1, with D perhaps matching TRBD1 (6 bases). This CDR3 spans 15 amino acids. Germline values: CDR1 SGHDN, CDR2 FVKESK. Trimming removed 1 base at V and 7 bases at J, with 14 bases between.

This clone was detected only once. V usage is TRBV2 and J usage is TRBJ2-5; 8 bases align to TRBD2. This CDR3 region has 16 residues. Germline loops: CDR1 SNHLY, CDR2 FYNNEI. Germline trimming cut 2 bases from V and 4 bases from J; bases unmatched to any gene: 9. CDR3 DNA sequence: TGTGCCAGCAGTGAAAGCGGGGGTGTTGGTGTAGAGACCCAGTACTTC. Translating gives CASSESGGVGVETQYF.

The chain recombines TRBV9 with TRBJ2-2; TRBD1 matches at 8 bases. The CDR3 is 14 amino acids. CDR1 is SGDLS, CDR2 YYNGEE, per germline. J gave up 3 bases and V 7 bases, and 5 bases lay outside the gene matches. In DNA form, the CDR3 reads TGTGCCAGCCACCCGGGACAGGACACCGGGGAGCTGTTTTTT. Amino acids: CASHPGQDTGELFF.

About this clone: The junction does not match germline at one end; this may be a read error. The chain uses TRBV13 and TRBJ2-1; D may be TRBD1 or TRBD2 (5 bases each). The CDR3 consists of 15 residues. CDR1 is PRHDT, CDR2 FYEKMQ, per germline (reference sequence). The DNA of the CDR3 is TGTGCCAGCACCTTAGGGGAGAGCTCCTACAATGAGCAGTTCTTC. This sequence encodes CASTLGESSYNEQFF.

On this clone itself: Other DNA sequences within the sample encode an identical CDR3. This sequence joins TRBV7-9 and TRBJ2-7, with TRBD2 identical over 10 bases. CDR1 is SEHNR and CDR2 is FQNEAQ in the germline V gene (reference sequence). This CDR3 has 17 residues. Unmatched junction bases numbered 9, after V lost 4 bases and J lost 0 bases. CDR3 DNA: TGTGCCAGCAGCTATGGGTTTGGGACTAGCGCCTCCTACGAGCAGTACTTC. Its protein is CASSYGFGTSASYEQYF. Full variable domain (outside the CDR3, taken from reference TRBV7-9 and TRBJ2-7): DTGVSQNPRHKITKRGQNVTFRCDPISEHNRLYWYRQTLGQGPEFLTYFQNEAQLEKSRLLSDRFSAERPKGSFSTLEIQRTEQGDSAMYLCASSYGFGTSASYEQYFGPGTRLTVT.

The V gene is TRBV6-1, the J gene TRBJ2-1; D may be TRBD1 (6 bases). The V end was cut by 8 bases, the J end by 1 base, with 12 bases between. The germline CDR1 and CDR2 sequences are MNHNS and SASEGT. This CDR3 has 14 residues. CDR3 DNA: TGTGCCAGCTTATGGACAGTTTCCTACAATGAGCAGTTCTTC. This gives the protein CASLWTVSYNEQFF.